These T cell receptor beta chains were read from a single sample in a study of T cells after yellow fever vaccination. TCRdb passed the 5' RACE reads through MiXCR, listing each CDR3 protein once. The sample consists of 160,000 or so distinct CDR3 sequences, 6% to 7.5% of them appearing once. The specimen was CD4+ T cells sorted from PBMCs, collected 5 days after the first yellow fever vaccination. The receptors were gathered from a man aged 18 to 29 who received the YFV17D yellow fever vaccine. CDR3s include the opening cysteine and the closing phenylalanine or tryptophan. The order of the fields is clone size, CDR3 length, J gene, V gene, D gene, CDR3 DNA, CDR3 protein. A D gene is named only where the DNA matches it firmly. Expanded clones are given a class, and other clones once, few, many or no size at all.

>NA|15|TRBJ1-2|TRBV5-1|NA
TGCGCCAGCAGCTTGTCGGACAGCACTAACTATGGCTACACCTTC
CASSLSDSTNYGYTF
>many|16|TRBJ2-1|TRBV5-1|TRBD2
TGCGCCAGCAGCTTCTCTAGCGGGGGGTCACGGAATGAGCAGTTCTTC
CASSFSSGGSRNEQFF
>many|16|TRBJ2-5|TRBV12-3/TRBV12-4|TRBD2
TGTGCCAGCAGTTTAAACCTAGCGGGGGGACGGGAGACCCAGTACTTC
CASSLNLAGGRETQYF
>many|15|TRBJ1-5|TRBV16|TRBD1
TGTGCCAGCAGCCACCGCGGACAGGGAGGTCAGCCCCAGCATTTT
CASSHRGQGGQPQHF
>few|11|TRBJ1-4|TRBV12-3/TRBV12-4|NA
TGTGCCAGCAGCCCGGAGGGAAAACTGTTTTTT
CASSPEGKLFF
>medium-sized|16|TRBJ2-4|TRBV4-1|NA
TGCGCCACCTCGGGTGCGGGCTTTCTGGCCAAAAACATTCAGTACTTC
CATSGAGFLAKNIQYF
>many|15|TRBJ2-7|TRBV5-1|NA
TGCGCCAGCCACTACCTGGCGGGCGGAGCCTACGAGCAGTACTTC
CASHYLAGGAYEQYF
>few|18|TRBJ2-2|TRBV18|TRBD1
TGTGCCAGCTCACCATGGCAACAGGGGGCTGGGAACACCGGGGAGCTGTTTTTT
CASSPWQQGAGNTGELFF
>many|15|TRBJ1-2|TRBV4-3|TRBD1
TGCGCCAGCAGCCAGGAATTAACAGGGGTCCTCGGCTACACCTTC
CASSQELTGVLGYTF
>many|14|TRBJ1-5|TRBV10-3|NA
TGTGCCATCAGTGAGCAGGGTATGGACCAGCCCCAGCATTTT
CAISEQGMDQPQHF
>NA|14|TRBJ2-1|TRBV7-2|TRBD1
TGTGCCTCCTGCCGGGACAGGGCCTACAATGAGCAGTTCTTC
CASCRDRAYNEQFF
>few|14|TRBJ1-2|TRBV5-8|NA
TGTGCCAGCAGCTTGGTCCCGCCCCGTCAAGGCTACACCTTC
CASSLVPPRQGYTF
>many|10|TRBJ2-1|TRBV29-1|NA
TGCAGCGGGGGGTACAATGAGCAGTTCTTC
CSGGYNEQFF
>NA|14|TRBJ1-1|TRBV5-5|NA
TGTGCCAGCAGCCTTCAACAGGGAATCACTGAAGCTTTCTTT
CASSLQQGITEAFF
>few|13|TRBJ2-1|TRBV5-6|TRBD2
TGTGCCAGCAGTACGCTAGCGGGCGGTGAGCAGTTCTTC
CASSTLAGGEQFF
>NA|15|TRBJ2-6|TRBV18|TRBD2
TGTGCCAGCTCACTTACTAGCGCTGGGGCCAACGTCCTGACTTTC
CASSLTSAGANVLTF
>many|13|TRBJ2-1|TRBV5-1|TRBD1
TGCGCCAGCAGGTCGGGACAGGGTTGGGAGCAGTTCTTC
CASRSGQGWEQFF
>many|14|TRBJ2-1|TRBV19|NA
TGTGCCAGTGCATGGGGTCGCTCCTACAATGAGCAGTTCTTC
CASAWGRSYNEQFF
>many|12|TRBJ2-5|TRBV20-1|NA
TGCAGTGCTAAGGGCGGGGAAGAGACCCAGTACTTC
CSAKGGEETQYF
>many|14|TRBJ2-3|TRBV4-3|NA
TGCGCCAGCAGCCCGAGATTTAGCACAGATACGCAGTATTTT
CASSPRFSTDTQYF
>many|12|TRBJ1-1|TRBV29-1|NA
TGCAGCGGGGATCAGGGGATGACTGAAGCTTTCTTT
CSGDQGMTEAFF
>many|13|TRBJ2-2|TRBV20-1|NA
TGCAGTGCTTTCCTAGCGAACACCGGGGAGCTGTTTTTT
CSAFLANTGELFF
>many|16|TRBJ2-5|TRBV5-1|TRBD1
TGCGCCAGCAGCGCGACCGGACAGGGGGCTCTGGAGACCCAGTACTTC
CASSATGQGALETQYF
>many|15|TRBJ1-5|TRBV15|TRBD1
TGTGCCACCAGCAGGGAGGGACAGGGAGTAGGTCCCCAGCATTTT
CATSREGQGVGPQHF
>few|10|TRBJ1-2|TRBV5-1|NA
TGCGCCAGCCCCCCCCCCGGCTACACCTTC
CASPPPGYTF
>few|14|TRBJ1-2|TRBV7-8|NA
TGTGCCAGCAGCACACACAGGGAAGGGTATGGCTACACCTTC
CASSTHREGYGYTF
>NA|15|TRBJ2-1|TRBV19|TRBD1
TGTGCCAGTCACCCCAGGGGACAGCTCTACAATGAGCAGTTCTTC
CASHPRGQLYNEQFF
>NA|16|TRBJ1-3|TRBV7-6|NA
TGTGCCAGCAGCTTAGGACAGGCGATCTCTGGAAACACCATATATTTT
CASSLGQAISGNTIYF
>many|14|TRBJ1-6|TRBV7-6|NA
TGTGCCAGCAGGTTCGACAGGTCCTTTGGGACCCTCCACTTT
CASRFDRSFGTLHF
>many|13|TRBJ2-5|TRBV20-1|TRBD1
TGCAGTGCTAGACGGACAGGGAAAGAGACCCAGTACTTC
CSARRTGKETQYF
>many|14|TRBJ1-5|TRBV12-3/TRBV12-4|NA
TGTGCCAGCAGCAGCCGGGACTTCAATCAGCCCCAGCATTTT
CASSSRDFNQPQHF
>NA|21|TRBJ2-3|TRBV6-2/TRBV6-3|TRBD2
TGTGCCAGCAGTTACCCCGGCAGAATCGGACTAGCGGGGGGGACCACAGATACGCAGTATTTT
CASSYPGRIGLAGGTTDTQYF
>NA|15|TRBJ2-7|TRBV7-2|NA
TGTGCCAGCAGCTTAGTCGTCGGTACCTCGTACGAGCAGTACTTC
CASSLVVGTSYEQYF
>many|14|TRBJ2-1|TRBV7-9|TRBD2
TGTGCCAGCAGGGGGGGGAGCTCCTACAATGAGCAGTTCTTC
CASRGGSSYNEQFF
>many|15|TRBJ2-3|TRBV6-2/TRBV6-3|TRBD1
TGTGCCAGCAGTGGGTCACGGCAGGGGGCATTGACGCAGTATTTT
CASSGSRQGALTQYF
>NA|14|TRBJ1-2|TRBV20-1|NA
TGCAGTGCTATAAGGCCCCGGGAGGGGGGAGGCTACACCTTC
CSAIRPREGGGYTF
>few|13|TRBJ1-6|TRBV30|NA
TGTGCCTGGGGTCGGACAGCTAATTCACCCCTCCACTTT
CAWGRTANSPLHF
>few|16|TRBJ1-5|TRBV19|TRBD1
TGTGCCAGTAGTCCCAAAGGACAGGGCTCCAATCAGCCCCAGCATTTT
CASSPKGQGSNQPQHF
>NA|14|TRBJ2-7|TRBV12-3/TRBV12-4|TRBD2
TGTGCCAGCAGTTTTCAGCGGGGGGTGAACGAGCAGTACTTC
CASSFQRGVNEQYF
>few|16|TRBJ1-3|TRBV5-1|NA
TGCGCCAGCAGCATGGACTTTTTGAGCTCTGGAAACACCATATATTTT
CASSMDFLSSGNTIYF
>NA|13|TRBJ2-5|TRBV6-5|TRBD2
TGTGCCAGCTGGACTAGCGGGCAAGAGACCCAGTACTTC
CASWTSGQETQYF
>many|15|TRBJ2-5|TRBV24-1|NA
TGTGCCACCAGTGATCCGACAGTGGTCCAAGAGACCCAGTACTTC
CATSDPTVVQETQYF
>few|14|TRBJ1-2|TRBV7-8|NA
TGTGCCAGCAGCTTGGGTCTTCGTCGGAGGGGCTACACCTTC
CASSLGLRRRGYTF
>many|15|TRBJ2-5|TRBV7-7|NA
TGTGCCAGCAGCTTAAGAGGCAGCTTCCAAGAGACCCAGTACTTC
CASSLRGSFQETQYF
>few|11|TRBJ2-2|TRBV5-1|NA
TGCGCCAGCAGGCAAACCGGGGAGCTGTTTTTT
CASRQTGELFF
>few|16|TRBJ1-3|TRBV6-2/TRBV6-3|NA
TGTGCCAGCGGGAATGGCGGACCTTACTCTGGAAACACCATATATTTT
CASGNGGPYSGNTIYF
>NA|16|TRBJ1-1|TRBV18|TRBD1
TGTGCCAGCGCCCCTAGCAGGGGGGGAACTTACACTGAAGCTTTCTTT
CASAPSRGGTYTEAFF
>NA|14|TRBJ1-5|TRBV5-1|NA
TGCGCCAGCAGCTTGGGGGGCGCGGATCAGCCCCAGCATTTT
CASSLGGADQPQHF
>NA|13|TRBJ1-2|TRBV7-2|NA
TGTGCCAGCAGCTTAGGGGGCATGGATGGCTACACCTTC
CASSLGGMDGYTF
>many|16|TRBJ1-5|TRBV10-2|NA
TGCGCCAGCAGTGAGTCGGGGCAGGGTCTAGGACAGCCCCAGCATTTT
CASSESGQGLGQPQHF